These T cell receptor beta chains were read from a single sample in a study of blood T cells in healthy people across ages. A single record per CDR3 protein comes from TCRdb applying MiXCR to the 5' RACE reads. This repertoire shows about 930,000 distinct CDR3 sequences, just under 30% found once; its top ten account for about 10%. This same sample was also part of a study on T cells of mothers and their children.

Sequences were obtained from blood. The receptors derive from a woman in her thirties or forties in good health. CDR3s include the opening cysteine and the closing phenylalanine or tryptophan.

v_call: TRBV12-3/TRBV12-4; j_call: TRBJ2-7; cdr3_aa: CASSRGLAASYEQYF
v_call: TRBV3-1; j_call: TRBJ1-4; cdr3_aa: CASSRNSGTGNEKLFF
v_call: TRBV2; j_call: TRBJ1-1; cdr3_aa: CASRGDRGPTEAFF
v_call: TRBV5-1; j_call: TRBJ2-1; cdr3_aa: CASSLEPGLYNEQFF
v_call: TRBV18; j_call: TRBJ2-1; cdr3_aa: CASSPRQGVSSYNEQFF
v_call: TRBV15; j_call: TRBJ2-2; cdr3_aa: CASGRPNTGELFF
v_call: TRBV29-1; j_call: TRBJ2-1; cdr3_aa: CSVVAGTGTYNEQFF
v_call: TRBV9; j_call: TRBJ2-3; cdr3_aa: CASSVGLAGGSGDTQYF
v_call: TRBV5-5; j_call: TRBJ1-6; cdr3_aa: CASSLNEGTGYNSPLHF
v_call: TRBV15; j_call: TRBJ1-2; cdr3_aa: CATSPRTGRFNYGYTF
v_call: TRBV6-1; j_call: TRBJ1-4; cdr3_aa: CATRPRDLNEKLFF
v_call: TRBV28; j_call: TRBJ2-7; cdr3_aa: CASHPTGAGYEQYF
v_call: TRBV7-3; j_call: TRBJ2-1; cdr3_aa: CASSRSGTGNNEQFF
v_call: TRBV7-3; j_call: TRBJ2-1; cdr3_aa: CASSLREGLGTSYNEQFF
v_call: TRBV5-6; j_call: TRBJ1-6; cdr3_aa: CASSADRENSPLHF
v_call: TRBV5-1; j_call: TRBJ1-2; cdr3_aa: CASSLETANCGYTF
v_call: TRBV5-1; j_call: TRBJ2-2; cdr3_aa: CASSLDVANTGELFF
v_call: TRBV7-9; j_call: TRBJ2-5; cdr3_aa: CASSAAAPETQYF
v_call: TRBV5-1; j_call: TRBJ2-3; cdr3_aa: CASSLPSTATTDTQYF
v_call: TRBV7-4; j_call: TRBJ2-1; cdr3_aa: CASSLRQGAYNEQFF
v_call: TRBV18; j_call: TRBJ2-4; cdr3_aa: CASSPATGGKNIQYF
v_call: TRBV7-9; j_call: TRBJ2-1; cdr3_aa: CASSLKPGAYNEQFF
v_call: TRBV6-2/TRBV6-3; j_call: TRBJ2-5; cdr3_aa: CASSYLSGPTQETQYF
v_call: TRBV5-1; j_call: TRBJ2-1; cdr3_aa: CASSIGSLTYRSYNEQFF
v_call: TRBV7-2; j_call: TRBJ1-2; cdr3_aa: CASSSPGYGYTF
v_call: TRBV29-1; j_call: TRBJ1-1; cdr3_aa: CSVAEGARRTEAFF
v_call: TRBV7-3; j_call: TRBJ1-2; cdr3_aa: CASSLSREDYGYTF
v_call: TRBV24-1; j_call: TRBJ2-3; cdr3_aa: CATSDSRTSVYTQYF
v_call: TRBV7-9; j_call: TRBJ2-1; cdr3_aa: CACSLIPWGSGGLSYNEQFF
v_call: TRBV6-7; j_call: TRBJ2-3; cdr3_aa: CASSYAFPGSWKTDTQYF
v_call: TRBV7-2; j_call: TRBJ1-1; cdr3_aa: CASSPITGMNTEAFF
v_call: TRBV7-8; j_call: TRBJ2-1; cdr3_aa: CASSSTKPGEQFF